The 11 T cell receptor beta chains below were found in one sample sequenced in a study of T cell repertoires in cytomegalovirus infection. TCRdb analysed the reads with MiXCR anew, one entry per CDR3 protein. The repertoire holds some 500,000 distinct CDR3 sequences, with 33% as singletons. These receptors are not linked to any known antigen. Source: cultured PBMCs, taken from culture after CMV antigen stimulation. Every receptor here comes from a human donor in good health (CMV status not recorded). Some clones in this sample may be carry-over from other donors' samples.

This clonotype showed up just a few times. At one end, the junction sequence differs from germline, possibly due to a read error. The V gene is TRBV30, the J gene TRBJ2-1, with TRBD2 identical over 14 bases. The CDR3 runs 15 residues. The germline gives CDR1 GTSNPN, CDR2 SVGIG (reference sequence). The CDR3 protein is CARRLAGGPSHEQFF. CDR3 sequence (DNA): TGTGCCCGGAGACTAGCGGGAGGGCCTAGCCATGAGCAGTTCTTC.

This clonotype was detected a few times. The CDR3 is CASSYSIGLAGALHTDTQYF. The CDR3 nucleotides are TGTGCCAGCAGTTACTCGATCGGACTAGCGGGAGCGCTTCATACAGATACGCAGTATTTT. V and J are TRBV6-2 or TRBV6-3 and TRBJ2-3, with 13 bases that match TRBD2. The CDR3 loop spans 20 amino acids. Germline trimming cut 0 bases from V and 3 bases from J; bases unmatched to any gene: 12. Germline V CDR1 and CDR2: MNHEY, SVGEGT.

J is TRBJ2-1 and V is TRBV4-1; D is unresolved. Germline loops: CDR1 MGHRA, CDR2 YSYEKL. The CDR3 length is 15 residues. Between the trimmed V and J ends, which lost 0 bases and 6 bases, there was a span of 12 bases. The DNA of the CDR3 is TGCGCCAGCAGCCAAGATTGGGATAGCAGCAATGAGCAGTTCTTC. Protein sequence: CASSQDWDSSNEQFF.

This clonotype was found many times. The chain uses TRBV7-9 and TRBJ2-4; D remains unclear. Germline-derived CDR1 and CDR2 are SEHNR and FQNEAQ (reference sequence). This CDR3 comprises 14 residues. The V gene lost 4 bases and the J gene lost 3 bases, with 10 bases spanning the gap. The CDR3 DNA is TGTGCCAGCAGCTATCCGGCCCGCAAAAACATTCAGTACTTC. Amino acid sequence: CASSYPARKNIQYF.

This clonotype was counted between two and nine times. CDR3 in DNA: TGTGCCAGCAGTTCCCGCGGTGGCGGGAGGGCCTCCTACGAGCAGTACTTC. It specifies CASSSRGGGRASYEQYF. The chain employs TRBV12-3 or TRBV12-4 and TRBJ2-7, with 9 bases matching TRBD2. V dropped 4 bases and J dropped 0; count of bases not matched to a gene: 10. The CDR3 length is 17 residues.

The rearrangement uses TRBV12-3 or TRBV12-4 and TRBJ1-2; 7 bases are shared with TRBD1. Losses at the gene ends were 6 bases for V and 4 bases for J; bases not matched to a gene: 8. This CDR3 is built from 14 residues. The CDR3 reads CASRPGGLAYGYTF. DNA for the CDR3: TGTGCCAGCAGGCCAGGGGGGCTGGCCTATGGCTACACCTTC.

The V and J genes are TRBV7-6 and TRBJ2-1; D is unresolved. CDR3 size: 14 residues. The V end lost 0 bases, the J end lost 2 bases, and 5 bases lay between the germline ends. CDR1 and CDR2 (germline): SGHVS, FNYEAQ. CDR3 DNA sequence: TGTGCCAGCAGCTTAGCGGCTACCTACAATGAGCAGTTCTTC. Its translation is CASSLAATYNEQFF.

This clonotype has a handful of counts. V and J are TRBV7-6 and TRBJ2-1; 13 bases are shared with TRBD2. The CDR3 is 16 amino acids. V lost 5 bases to trimming and J lost 7 bases; unmatched junction nucleotides: 8. CDR1 and CDR2 from the germline V gene are SGHVS and FNYEAQ. The CDR3 DNA follows: TGTGCCAGCAGCCCATCGGGACTAGCGGGATTTAATGAGCAGTTCTTC. Its protein product is CASSPSGLAGFNEQFF.

This clonotype was detected only a few times. V is TRBV6-8 and J is TRBJ2-3; weak D call: TRBD1 (6 bases). The CDR3 has 16 amino acids. CDR1 and CDR2 (germline): MNHGY, SAAAGT. Trimming left V 2 bases short and J 2 bases short, with 14 bases between. CDR3 bases: TGTGCCAGCAGTTACCTCGGACAGTTAGACACAGATACGCAGTATTTT. It codes for CASSYLGQLDTDTQYF.

The chain couples TRBV5-4 to TRBJ2-3; TRBD2 is a possible D gene (6 bases). Germline V gene sequence: CDR1 SGHNT, CDR2 YYREEE (reference sequence). The ends were cut back, 7 bases at V and 2 bases at J, with 11 bases in the middle. The CDR3 extends over 13 amino acids. CDR3 sequence reads: CASREQNTDTQYF. In DNA, the CDR3 is TGTGCCAGCCGGGAGCAAAACACAGATACGCAGTATTTT.

In its sample, this clonotype was seen a few times. V and J are TRBV7-9 and TRBJ1-4, with a weak D call TRBD1 (5 bases). Germline V gene sequence: CDR1 SEHNR, CDR2 FQNEAQ (reference sequence). V was pared by 4 bases and J by 0 bases, with 12 bases between. CDR3 length equals 16 residues. The CDR3 region is CASSSRDLATNEKLFF. In nucleotides, the CDR3 is TGTGCCAGCAGCTCTAGGGACCTCGCAACTAATGAAAAACTGTTTTTT.